What follows are 30 T cell receptor beta chains derived from one specimen sequenced in a study of blood T cell repertoires in COVID-19 (dated by TCRdb to about 2020). The library was made by the immunoSEQ multiplex PCR assay. The table comes from immuneACCESS by way of TCRdb, which keeps in-frame sequences with V and J called. Part of the clones is missing from these tables; in studies checked, under half for an unresolved V gene and the rest for unknown reasons. Within this sample are 200,000 to 250,000 clones, with almost 85% of them counted one time only. The ten top clones hold approximately 12% of the sample. The sequencing input was peripheral blood. The receptors shown here come from a woman aged 35 to 49 with acute or convalescent COVID-19.

The rearrangement links TRBV7-9 to TRBJ2-1; 7 nucleotides line up with TRBD2. The germline V gene encodes CDR1 SEHNR and CDR2 FQNEAQ (reference sequence). The CDR3 runs 19 residues. Trimming cost V 5 bases and J 4 bases; bases outside gene matches: 20. Written as DNA, the CDR3 is TGTGCCAGCAGCGGCAGACTAAGCGGGGCGGCCCCCGAGTACAATGAGCAGTTCTTC. Amino acids: CASSGRLSGAAPEYNEQFF.

The chain has TRBV6-5 and TRBJ2-3; 14 bases fit TRBD2. V shed 8 bases and J 4 bases; nucleotides not matched to a gene: 5. Germline V gene data show CDR1 as MNHEY and CDR2 as SVGAGI. This CDR3 contains 15 residues. CDR3 nucleotide sequence: TGTGCCAGCGGGACTAGCGGGAGAATTGCAGATACGCAGTATTTT. Translation gives CASGTSGRIADTQYF.

The gene calls are TRBV2 and TRBJ2-3; 14 nucleotides match TRBD2. CDR3 length equals 15 residues. J lost 6 bases, V lost 6 bases, and 5 bases had no gene match. From germline, CDR1 is SNHLY and CDR2 FYNNEI. CDR3 protein: CASRGTSGSRDTQYF. DNA for the CDR3: TGTGCCAGCAGGGGGACTAGCGGGAGTAGGGATACGCAGTATTTT. Drawing the rest from reference TRBV2 and TRBJ2-3, the complete variable domain is EPEVTQTPSHQVTQMGQEVILRCVPISNHLYFYWYRQILGQKVEFLVSFYNNEISEKSEIFDDQFSVERPDGSNFTLKIRSTKLEDSAMYFCASRGTSGSRDTQYFGPGTRLTVL.

V usage is TRBV21-1 and J usage is TRBJ2-1; the table's D gene call, TRBD1, was not cross checked with the DNA. TRBV21-1 is a known pseudogene. The CDR3 sequence is 12 residues long. The CDR3 here is CASSPKGARRFF. The CDR3 nucleotides are TGTGCCAGCAGTCCTAAGGGGGCTAGAAGGTTCTTC.

The chain employs TRBV10-3 and TRBJ2-7; 10 bases are shared with TRBD1. V dropped 4 bases and J dropped 4; count of bases not matched to a gene: 7. The CDR3 is 15 amino acids. The germline CDR1 and CDR2 sequences are ENHRY and SYGVKD. The DNA of the CDR3 is TGTGCCATCAGTGCCTCGGGACAGGGGACGTACGAGCAGTACTTC. Translated: CAISASGQGTYEQYF.

V is TRBV19 and J is TRBJ1-1; the D gene is possibly TRBD1 (5 bases). CDR1 and CDR2 (germline): LNHDA, SQIVND (reference sequence). The length of the CDR3 is 15 residues. Trimming shortened V by 7 bases and J by 3 bases, and 18 bases separated the two germline ends. CDR3 protein: CASTNRKGFDTEAFF. The DNA for the CDR3 is TGTGCCAGTACTAACAGGAAGGGGTTTGACACTGAAGCTTTCTTT. The variable domain in full, with the rest retrieved from reference TRBV19 and TRBJ1-1, is DGGITQSPKYLFRKEGQNVTLSCEQNLNHDAMYWYRQDPGQGLRLIYYSQIVNDFQKGDIAEGYSVSREKKESFPLTVTSAQKNPTAFYLCASTNRKGFDTEAFFGQGTRLTVV.

The chain has TRBV18 and TRBJ1-6, with D tentatively TRBD1 (5 bases). CDR1 KGHSH and CDR2 LQKENI come from the germline V gene. This CDR3 spans 15 amino acids. Trimming stripped 0 bases from V and 5 bases from J, with 8 bases between. DNA for the CDR3: TGTGCCAGCTCACCACCTCAAGGGGATAATTCACCCCTCCACTTT. Translating gives CASSPPQGDNSPLHF.

The chain carries TRBV19 and TRBJ2-7, with 7 bases identical to TRBD2. Losses at the gene ends were 5 bases for V and 2 bases for J; bases not matched to a gene: 6. CDR1 is LNHDA and CDR2 is SQIVND in the germline V gene (reference sequence). CDR3 length: 14 residues. DNA for the CDR3: TGTGCCAGTAGTGAGCGGGGAAAGGCCTACGAGCAGTACTTC. Protein sequence: CASSERGKAYEQYF.

V is TRBV27 and J is TRBJ2-5; D possibly corresponds to TRBD1 (6 bases). Per the germline V gene, CDR1 is MNHEY and CDR2 is SMNVEV (reference sequence). With 4 bases removed from V and 1 base from J, the gap between germline ends came to 13 bases. The CDR3 is 15 amino acids. The CDR3 loop is CASSSTRGTQETQYF. The CDR3, as DNA: TGTGCCAGCAGTTCCACAAGGGGGACCCAAGAGACCCAGTACTTC.

The chain recombines TRBV7-2 with TRBJ1-1; weak D call: TRBD1 (6 bases). With 6 bases removed from V and 12 bases from J, the gap between germline ends came to 23 bases. Germline V CDR1 and CDR2: SGHTA, FQGNSA. The CDR3 is made up of 14 amino acids. In DNA, the CDR3 is TGTGCCAGCAGAAGGGGGAAATCATCCGTCGGGTCTTTCTTT. It specifies CASRRGKSSVGSFF. The full variable domain, with the rest looked up from reference TRBV7-2 and TRBJ1-1, is GAGVSQSPSNKVTEKGKDVELRCDPISGHTALYWYRQSLGQGLEFLIYFQGNSAPDKSGLPSDRFSAERTGGSVSTLTIQRTQQEDSAVYLCASRRGKSSVGSFFGQGTRLTVV.

The V call is TRBV5-1, the J call TRBJ1-3; D not certain. V shed 0 bases and J shed 0 bases, with 7 bases lying between them. Germline V gene data show CDR1 as SGHRS and CDR2 as YFSETQ. CDR3 length: 15 amino acids. The CDR3 region is CASSLAPSSGNTIYF. The CDR3 region has the DNA TGCGCCAGCAGCTTGGCCCCCAGCTCTGGAAACACCATATATTTT.

The chain employs TRBV10-3 and TRBJ1-5; D is perhaps TRBD1 (6 bases). CDR1 is ENHRY and CDR2 is SYGVKD in the germline V gene. Trimming pared 8 bases from V and 5 bases from J, leaving 16 bases between. This CDR3 is built from 14 residues. CDR3 nucleotide sequence: TGTGCCATCGGGTTCCAGGGGAAGGATCAGCCCCAGCATTTT. Translation gives CAIGFQGKDQPQHF.

A remark on this clone: Other DNA sequences from this sample encode an identical CDR3 as well. This chain connects TRBV11-3 to TRBJ1-1, with a weak D call TRBD1 (5 bases). The CDR3 totals 13 residues. Trimming stripped 5 bases from V and 5 bases from J, with 12 bases between. Germline CDR1 and CDR2: SGHNT and YENEEA. DNA of the CDR3: TGTGCCAGCAGCCTCGCCGGGGGAACTGAAGCTTTCTTT. This sequence encodes CASSLAGGTEAFF.

The V gene is TRBV5-6, the J gene TRBJ2-3, with TRBD2 as a possible D gene (7 bases). Germline CDR1 and CDR2: SGHDT and YYEEEE. CDR3 length equals 15 residues. V shed 1 base and J shed 4 bases, with 13 bases lying between them. CDR3 residues: CASSLLGGTSDTQYF. The CDR3 nucleotides are TGTGCCAGCAGCTTGTTGGGGGGGACATCAGATACGCAGTATTTT. Filled out from reference TRBV5-6 and TRBJ2-3, the complete variable domain reads DAGVTQSPTHLIKTRGQQVTLRCSPKSGHDTVSWYQQALGQGPQFIFQYYEEEERQRGNFPDRFSGHQFPNYSSELNVNALLLGDSALYLCASSLLGGTSDTQYFGPGTRLTVL.

The table lists this clone with a count of one. In DNA, the CDR3 is TGCGCCAGCAGACTCGGGACAGGGGCCACTGAAGCTTTCTTT. It is translated as CASRLGTGATEAFF. The chain joins TRBV4-1 to TRBJ1-1; TRBD1 aligns across 10 bases. V shed 6 bases and J 4 bases; nucleotides not matched to a gene: 5. This CDR3 has 14 residues. The germline gives CDR1 MGHRA, CDR2 YSYEKL.

The chain employs TRBV11-2 and TRBJ2-7; the D gene is possibly TRBD2 (5 bases). The germline V and J ends were trimmed by 4 bases and 3 bases, with 10 bases remaining between them. Germline loops: CDR1 SGHAT, CDR2 FQNNGV. The CDR3 has 13 amino acids. CDR3 in amino acids: CASSSYRGYEQYF. In DNA, the CDR3 is TGTGCCAGCAGCTCCTACCGGGGCTACGAGCAGTACTTC. Based on the CDR3 plus reference TRBV11-2 and TRBJ2-7, the full variable domain is EAGVAQSPRYKIIEKRQSVAFWCNPISGHATLYWYQQILGQGPKLLIQFQNNGVVDDSQLPKDRFSAERLKGVDSTLKIQPAKLEDSAVYLCASSSYRGYEQYFGPGTRLTVT.

The rearrangement joins TRBV5-1 to TRBJ2-3; tentative D call: TRBD2 (5 bases). V dropped 4 bases and J dropped 0 bases, with 9 bases sitting between them. The CDR3 is 14 amino acids. Germline-derived CDR1 and CDR2 are SGHRS and YFSETQ. CDR3 sequence (DNA): TGCGCCAGCAGCCGGTCGGGGAGCACAGATACGCAGTATTTT. Protein sequence: CASSRSGSTDTQYF.

V is TRBV5-1 and J is TRBJ1-1, with 8 bases fitting TRBD1. Trimming at V came to 3 bases and at J to 4 bases, leaving 8 bases not matched to a gene. Germline V CDR1 and CDR2: SGHRS, YFSETQ. This CDR3 region has 15 residues. CDR3: CASSSGQGALTEAFF. In nucleotides, the CDR3 is TGCGCCAGCAGCTCCGGACAGGGAGCACTCACTGAAGCTTTCTTT.

This clone was detected once. The V gene is TRBV18, the J gene TRBJ2-2; weak D call: TRBD1 (5 bases). V was cut by 3 bases and J by 12 bases, with 32 bases left in between. Germline V CDR1 and CDR2: KGHSH, LQKENI. The CDR3 is 19 residues long. The CDR3 DNA follows: TGTGCCAGCTCACCGGGGCCCATTAATCCCCCCTCACCAGCTAAGCAGCTGTTTTTT. This gives the protein CASSPGPINPPSPAKQLFF. The full variable domain, rest sourced from reference TRBV18 and TRBJ2-2, is NAGVMQNPRHLVRRRGQEARLRCSPMKGHSHVYWYRQLPEEGLKFMVYLQKENIIDESGMPKERFSAEFPKEGPSILRIQQVVRGDSAAYFCASSPGPINPPSPAKQLFFGEGSRLTVL.

V is TRBV13 and J is TRBJ2-2, with 9 bases fitting TRBD2. With 4 bases clipped from V and 5 bases from J, the junction kept 5 bases outside the gene matches. CDR1 PRHDT and CDR2 FYEKMQ come from the germline V gene (reference sequence). The CDR3 length is 15 residues. In nucleotides, the CDR3 is TGTGCCAGCAGCTCTAGCGGGAAGGTGACCGGGGAGCTGTTTTTT. As protein: CASSSSGKVTGELFF.

The V and J genes are TRBV27 and TRBJ2-2; D is uncertain. V was pared by 2 bases and J by 2 bases, with 3 bases between. CDR3 size: 13 residues. Germline-derived CDR1 and CDR2 are MNHEY and SMNVEV (reference sequence). CDR3 DNA: TGTGCCAGCAGTTTACCAAACACCGGGGAGCTGTTTTTT. It translates to CASSLPNTGELFF.

The chain recombines TRBV5-8 with TRBJ2-7; tentatively, D is TRBD2 (5 bases). The germline V gene has CDR1 SGHTS and CDR2 YDEGEE. This CDR3 has 14 amino acids. Deletions cut 2 bases from V and 5 bases from J, with 14 bases between. The CDR3 loop is CASSFGPTGDEQYF. The CDR3 DNA follows: TGTGCCAGCAGCTTCGGGCCAACCGGGGACGAGCAGTACTTC.

As regards this clone: Germline is not matched at one junction end, which may reflect a read error. The chain couples TRBV10-1 to TRBJ1-5; D is ambiguous. Germline V CDR1 and CDR2: WNHNN, SYGVQD (reference sequence). The CDR3 extends over 13 amino acids. CDR3 sequence: CATSSEEGQPQHF. In DNA, the CDR3 is TGCGCCACCAGTAGCGAGGAGGGTCAGCCCCAGCATTTT.

This rearrangement joins TRBV6-4 to TRBJ1-2; no reliable D call. The CDR3 runs to 14 residues. V lost 6 bases and J 2 bases, leaving 13 bases between the germline ends. CDR1 is MRHNA, CDR2 SNTAGT, per germline. The CDR3 DNA follows: TGTGCCAGCAGCCTGGAGGCGGGGAACTATGGCTACACCTTC. As protein: CASSLEAGNYGYTF.

The CDR3 is CAWSVAGNSYEQYF. In nucleotides, the CDR3 is TGTGCCTGGAGTGTAGCGGGGAACTCCTACGAGCAGTACTTC. The chain employs TRBV30 and TRBJ2-7, with 7 bases matching TRBD2. V dropped 0 bases and J dropped 0; count of bases not matched to a gene: 2. This CDR3 has 14 amino acids. Germline assignment: CDR1 GTSNPN and CDR2 SVGIG (reference sequence).

The chain joins TRBV4-2 to TRBJ2-2, with a weak D call TRBD1 (5 bases). The CDR3 is made up of 15 amino acids. Germline V gene data show CDR1 as LGHNA and CDR2 as YNFKEQ. Trimming shortened V by 0 bases and J by 7 bases, and 12 bases separated the two germline ends. This CDR3 reads CASSQDSGQIGELFF. CDR3 DNA sequence: TGTGCCAGCAGCCAAGATTCTGGACAAATCGGGGAGCTGTTTTTT.

This clone was detected only a few times. The V call is TRBV18, the J call TRBJ1-1, with TRBD1 identical over 11 bases. J was trimmed by 5 bases and V by 5 bases; bases with no gene match: 7. The CDR3 spans 15 residues. Germline CDR1 reads KGHSH; CDR2 reads LQKENI. The chain's CDR3 is CASSSGTGGRTEAFF. Here the CDR3 DNA reads TGTGCCAGCTCATCAGGGACAGGGGGACGAACTGAAGCTTTCTTT. The whole variable domain, filled in from reference TRBV18 and TRBJ1-1, reads NAGVMQNPRHLVRRRGQEARLRCSPMKGHSHVYWYRQLPEEGLKFMVYLQKENIIDESGMPKERFSAEFPKEGPSILRIQQVVRGDSAAYFCASSSGTGGRTEAFFGQGTRLTVV.

The V and J genes are TRBV19 and TRBJ2-2; 7 nucleotides align to TRBD2. The germline gives CDR1 LNHDA, CDR2 SQIVND (reference sequence). Trimming removed 4 bases from V and 4 bases from J; junction bases left unmatched: 3. This CDR3 has 14 amino acids. As DNA, the CDR3 is TGTGCCAGTAGTACGGGACTATCCACCGGGGAGCTGTTTTTT. This sequence encodes CASSTGLSTGELFF.

The V gene is TRBV5-8, the J gene TRBJ1-5; TRBD1 matches at 8 bases. CDR3 length: 16 amino acids. Germline V gene lookup returns CDR1 SGHTS and CDR2 YDEGEE. Unmatched junction bases numbered 9, after V lost 6 bases and J lost 1 base. Here the CDR3 reads CASTRTGTKSNQPQHF. The CDR3 bases are TGTGCCAGCACCAGGACAGGGACAAAAAGCAATCAGCCCCAGCATTTT.

In nucleotides, the CDR3 is TGTGCCAGCAGTGATCAGCCAGGGCAGAATCAGCCCCAGCATTTT. Residues: CASSDQPGQNQPQHF. The chain recombines TRBV2 with TRBJ1-5; tentatively, D is TRBD1 (5 bases). V gave up 3 bases and J gave up 4 bases, with 13 bases separating them. The germline V gene has CDR1 SNHLY and CDR2 FYNNEI. This CDR3 spans 15 amino acids.